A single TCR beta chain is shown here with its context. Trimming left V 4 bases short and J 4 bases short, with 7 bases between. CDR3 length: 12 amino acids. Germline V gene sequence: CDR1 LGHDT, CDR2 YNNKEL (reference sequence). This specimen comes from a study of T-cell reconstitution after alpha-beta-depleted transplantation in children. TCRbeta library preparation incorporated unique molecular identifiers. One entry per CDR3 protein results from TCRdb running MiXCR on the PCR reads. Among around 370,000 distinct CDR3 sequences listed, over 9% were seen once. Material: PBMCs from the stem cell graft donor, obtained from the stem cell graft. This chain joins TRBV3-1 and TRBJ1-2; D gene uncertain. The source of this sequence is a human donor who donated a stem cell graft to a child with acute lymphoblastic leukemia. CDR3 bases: TGTGCCAGCAGCCGCAGAGCCTATGGCTACACCTTC. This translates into CASSRRAYGYTF.